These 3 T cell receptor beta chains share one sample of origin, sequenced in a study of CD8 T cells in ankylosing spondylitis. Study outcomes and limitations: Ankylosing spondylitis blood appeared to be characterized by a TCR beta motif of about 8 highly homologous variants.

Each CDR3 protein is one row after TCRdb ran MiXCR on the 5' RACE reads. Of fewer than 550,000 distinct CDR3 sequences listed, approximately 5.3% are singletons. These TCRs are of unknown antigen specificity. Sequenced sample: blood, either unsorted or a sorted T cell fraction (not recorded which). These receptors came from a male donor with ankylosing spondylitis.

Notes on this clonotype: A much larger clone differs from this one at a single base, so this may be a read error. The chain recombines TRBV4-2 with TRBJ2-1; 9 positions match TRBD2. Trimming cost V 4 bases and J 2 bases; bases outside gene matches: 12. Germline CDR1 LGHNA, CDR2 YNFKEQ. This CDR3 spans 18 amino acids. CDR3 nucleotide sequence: TGTGCCAGCAGCCCCGGACTAGCGTGGGGCCCTACCTACAATGAGCAGTTCTTC. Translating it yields CASSPGLAWGPTYNEQFF.

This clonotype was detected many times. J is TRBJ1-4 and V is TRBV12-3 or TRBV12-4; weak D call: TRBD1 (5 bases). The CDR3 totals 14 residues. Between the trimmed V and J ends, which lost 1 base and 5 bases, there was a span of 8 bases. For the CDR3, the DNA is TGTGCCAGCAGTTTAGAGACAGTCAATGAAAAACTGTTTTTT. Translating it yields CASSLETVNEKLFF.

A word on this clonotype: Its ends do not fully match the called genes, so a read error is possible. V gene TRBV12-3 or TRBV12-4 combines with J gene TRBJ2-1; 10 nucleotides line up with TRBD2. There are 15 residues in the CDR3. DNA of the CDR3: TGTGCCAGCAGTTTAGCTCTAGCGGGAGACAATGAGCAGCTCTTC. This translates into CASSLALAGDNEQLF.